This T cell receptor beta chain was sequenced during a study of glioma-infiltrating T cells after dendritic cell vaccination. Study-level points and caveats: No direct clonality-survival link was found; a diverse polyclonal response may matter.

The V end was cut by 3 bases, the J end by 0 bases, with 11 bases between. Germline CDR1 KGHSH, CDR2 LQKENI. This CDR3 spans 15 amino acids. On this clone: No antigen is known for it.

Repertoires were generated with immunoSEQ multiplex PCR, while TCRdb's copy carries only in-frame clones and drops some. The table has approximately 100,000 clones, about four fifths seen once. The clonotype was recovered from a human donor with glioblastoma. Specimen: blood, collected before dendritic cell vaccination. The chain carries TRBV18 and TRBJ2-5; D uncertain. The CDR3, as DNA: TGTGCCAGCTCACCGCGGCAGACCAACCAAGAGACCCAGTACTTC. Translated: CASSPRQTNQETQYF.